These 27 T cell receptor beta chains came from one sample sequenced in a study of blood T cell repertoires in COVID-19. Profiling relied on immunoSEQ multiplex PCR, and the TCRdb table lists in-frame clones only, not all of them. The table includes about 190,000 clones, approximately 91% detected once. Sample: peripheral blood. These receptors were collected from a young man with active or convalescent COVID-19.

CDR3 region: CASSIDIVSHEQFF. CDR3 DNA: TGTGCCAGTAGTATAGATATCGTCAGTCATGAGCAGTTCTTC. The rearrangement uses TRBV19 and TRBJ2-1; D is unresolved. V was shortened by 0 bases and J by 8 bases, with 11 bases between the two germline ends. Germline V gives CDR1 LNHDA, CDR2 SQIVND (reference sequence). The CDR3 contains 14 residues.

The chain uses TRBV30 and TRBJ2-5; D might be TRBD1 (5 bases). The CDR3 extends over 13 amino acids. Germline CDR1 and CDR2: GTSNPN and SVGIG (reference sequence). V dropped 4 bases and J dropped 5 bases, with 14 bases sitting between them. The CDR3 loop is CAWISGFGETQYF. DNA for the CDR3: TGTGCCTGGATCTCAGGGTTCGGGGAGACCCAGTACTTC.

The chain couples TRBV3-1 (or the pseudogene TRBV3-2) to TRBJ2-7; D uncertain. Germline CDR1 LGHDT, CDR2 YNNKEL (reference sequence). This CDR3 has 14 residues. With 1 base removed from V and 0 bases from J, the gap between germline ends came to 7 bases. In nucleotides, the CDR3 is TGTGCCAGCAGCCAAGGGCAGATCTCCTACGAGCAGTACTTC. Protein sequence: CASSQGQISYEQYF.

The rearrangement uses TRBV7-2 and TRBJ2-3, with D hard to call. CDR1 and CDR2 (germline): SGHTA, FQGNSA. V was trimmed by 5 bases and J by 3 bases, leaving 12 bases between them. The CDR3 contains 14 residues. CDR3 protein: CASSRPGVTDTQYF. The DNA of the CDR3 is TGTGCCAGCAGCCGCCCCGGAGTGACAGATACGCAGTATTTT.

The gene calls are TRBV7-8 and TRBJ1-1; the match to TRBD1 covers 10 bases. V was pared by 0 bases and J by 0 bases, with 10 bases of the junction left unmatched. Germline V gives CDR1 SGHVS, CDR2 FQNEAQ. The CDR3 runs to 19 residues. CDR3 amino acids: CASSLADRGSAGVNTEAFF. The CDR3 DNA is TGTGCCAGCAGCTTAGCGGACAGGGGGTCCGCTGGGGTGAACACTGAAGCTTTCTTT.

This clone was counted a single time. The chain links TRBV5-8 to TRBJ1-6; D perhaps matches TRBD1 (6 bases). Deletions cut 4 bases from V and 7 bases from J, with 12 bases between. This CDR3 has 14 amino acids. From germline, CDR1 is SGHTS and CDR2 YDEGEE. CDR3 DNA: TGTGCCAGCAGCGAAGGACAGCCAAATTCACCCCTCCACTTT. It specifies CASSEGQPNSPLHF.

V and J are TRBV19 and TRBJ1-2; 9 positions agree with TRBD1. The CDR3 totals 14 residues. From germline, CDR1 is LNHDA and CDR2 SQIVND (reference sequence). The trim removed 6 bases at V and 5 bases at J, leaving 7 bases unmatched. In DNA, the CDR3 is TGTGCCAGTAGCCGAAGGACAGGGGCGTATGGCTACACCTTC. Translating it yields CASSRRTGAYGYTF.

The chain recombines TRBV2 with TRBJ2-3; the D is unclear. The CDR3 sequence is 12 residues long. Between the trimmed V and J ends, which lost 4 bases and 5 bases, there was a span of 7 bases. Germline loops: CDR1 SNHLY, CDR2 FYNNEI. In nucleotides, the CDR3 is TGTGCCAGCAGTGGTACGGGAGATACGCAGTATTTT. This sequence encodes CASSGTGDTQYF.

The rearrangement links TRBV7-3 to TRBJ1-5; D gene uncertain. CDR1 and CDR2 from the germline V gene are SGHTA and FQGTGA. There are 13 residues in the CDR3. V was trimmed by 4 bases and J by 6 bases, leaving 10 bases between them. CDR3 coding DNA: TGTGCCAGCAGCTCGGGTTATGGTCAGCCCCAGCATTTT. Translated: CASSSGYGQPQHF. Drawing the rest from reference TRBV7-3 and TRBJ1-5, the complete variable domain is GAGVSQTPSNKVTEKGKYVELRCDPISGHTALYWYRQSLGQGPEFLIYFQGTGAADDSGLPNDRFFAVRPEGSVSTLKIQRTERGDSAVYLCASSSGYGQPQHFGDGTRLSIL.

This chain links TRBV30 with TRBJ2-3, with 14 bases aligning to TRBD2. The CDR3 has 15 amino acids. CDR1 GTSNPN and CDR2 SVGIG come from the germline V gene (reference sequence). Losses at the gene ends were 5 bases for V and 6 bases for J; bases not matched to a gene: 7. In DNA, the CDR3 is TGTGCCTGGGGCGGACTAGCGGGAGGCCCTGATACGCAGTATTTT. Translating gives CAWGGLAGGPDTQYF.

V usage is TRBV10-3 and J usage is TRBJ2-1; a possible D gene is TRBD1 (6 bases). The CDR3 is 14 amino acids. The V end was cut by 5 bases, the J end by 1 base, with 9 bases between. The V gene's germline CDR1 is ENHRY and CDR2 SYGVKD. The DNA for the CDR3 is TGTGCCATCAGTAACAGGGAGTCCTACAATGAGCAGTTCTTC. Its translation: CAISNRESYNEQFF.

The V gene is TRBV15, the J gene TRBJ1-5; a possible D gene is TRBD1 (5 bases). Germline V gene lookup returns CDR1 LNHNV and CDR2 YYDKDF (reference sequence). CDR3 length equals 15 residues. Trimming removed 8 bases at V and 4 bases at J, with 18 bases between. In DNA, the CDR3 is TGTGCCACCTGCCGCGGGGTCCCAGGGAATCAGCCCCAGCATTTT. Its translation: CATCRGVPGNQPQHF. Full variable domain (remainder filled in from reference TRBV15 and TRBJ1-5): DAMVIQNPRYQVTQFGKPVTLSCSQTLNHNVMYWYQQKSSQAPKLLFHYYDKDFNNEADTPDNFQSRRPNTSFCFLDIRSPGLGDTAMYLCATCRGVPGNQPQHFGDGTRLSIL.

This sequence joins TRBV19 and TRBJ2-1; TRBD2 aligns across 11 bases. CDR1 and CDR2 (germline): LNHDA, SQIVND (reference sequence). The CDR3 loop spans 16 amino acids. V was pared by 4 bases and J by 5 bases, with 7 bases of the junction left unmatched. This CDR3 is CASSSRNSGRDNEQFF. The CDR3, as DNA: TGTGCCAGTAGTAGCCGAAATAGCGGGAGGGACAATGAGCAGTTCTTC.

V usage is TRBV10-1 and J usage is TRBJ2-1, with no clear D. Between the trimmed V and J ends, which lost 9 bases and 0 bases, there was a span of 12 bases. This CDR3 region has 14 residues. CDR1 is WNHNN, CDR2 SYGVQD, per germline (reference sequence). CDR3 sequence reads: CASPEENSYNEQFF. CDR3 nucleotide sequence: TGCGCCAGTCCCGAGGAGAACTCCTACAATGAGCAGTTCTTC.

V usage is TRBV4-1 and J usage is TRBJ1-1, with D possibly TRBD1 on 6 matching bases. The CDR3 consists of 15 residues. The V gene's germline CDR1 is MGHRA and CDR2 YSYEKL. Trimming removed 1 base at V and 3 bases at J, with 12 bases between. This chain's CDR3 is CASSQGAGVDTEAFF. CDR3 DNA sequence: TGCGCCAGCAGCCAAGGGGCAGGGGTTGACACTGAAGCTTTCTTT.

The rearrangement links TRBV7-2 to TRBJ1-2; TRBD1 matches at 7 bases. Germline CDR1 reads SGHTA; CDR2 reads FQGNSA. The junction had 12 bases not matched to a gene; V was cut back by 4 bases and J by 7 bases. This CDR3 is built from 15 residues. Written as DNA, the CDR3 is TGTGCCAGCAGCTCGTTCGGTGGACAGGCGCTTGGCTACACCTTC. It yields the protein CASSSFGGQALGYTF.

The chain links TRBV3-1 (or the pseudogene TRBV3-2) to TRBJ1-6; D is ambiguous. The germline CDR1 and CDR2 sequences are LGHDT and YNNKEL (reference sequence). The CDR3 has 14 residues. V lost 1 base and J lost 8, with 9 bases in between. In DNA form, the CDR3 reads TGTGCCAGCAGCCAAGGAGGGTCTGATTCACCCCTCCACTTT. This gives the protein CASSQGGSDSPLHF.

This chain connects TRBV5-1 to TRBJ1-1; D ambiguous. Germline V CDR1 and CDR2: SGHRS, YFSETQ. The CDR3 contains 15 residues. Trimming took off 2 bases at V and 7 bases at J, with 18 bases between the two ends. This CDR3 reads CASSFSGNPGSEAFF. The CDR3 DNA reads TGCGCCAGCAGCTTTTCAGGTAATCCGGGGAGTGAAGCTTTCTTT.

The V and J genes are TRBV4-3 and TRBJ2-5; D might be TRBD2 (6 bases). CDR1 and CDR2 (germline): LGHNA, YSLEER. CDR3 length equals 16 residues. Trimming pared 3 bases from V and 5 bases from J, leaving 19 bases between. CDR3: CASSQSRLNRGETQYF. The CDR3 DNA reads as TGCGCCAGCAGCCAGAGTCGGTTAAACCGGGGGGAGACCCAGTACTTC.

The chain recombines TRBV30 with TRBJ1-4; D remains ambiguous. This CDR3 is 13 amino acids long. Germline CDR1 GTSNPN, CDR2 SVGIG (reference sequence). Trimming left V 3 bases short and J 1 base short, with 6 bases between. CDR3 sequence (DNA): TGTGCCTGGAGACAGCAAACTAATGAAAAACTGTTTTTT. Translation: CAWRQQTNEKLFF.

The rearrangement links TRBV18 to TRBJ2-5; TRBD1 might be the D (6 bases). V lost 3 bases and J lost 2, with 10 bases in between. Germline CDR1 is KGHSH and CDR2 is LQKENI. CDR3 size: 14 residues. DNA of the CDR3: TGTGCCAGCTCACCGTGGGGGCAGCAAGAGACCCAGTACTTC. Amino acid sequence: CASSPWGQQETQYF.

The chain links TRBV20-1 to TRBJ1-1, with a possible D match to TRBD1 (5 bases). The germline V gene has CDR1 DFQATT and CDR2 SNEGSKA (reference sequence). This CDR3 contains 11 residues. V was pared by 8 bases and J by 1 base, with 8 bases between. CDR3 DNA: TGCAGTACCACAGGGAACACTGAAGCTTTCTTT. This codes for CSTTGNTEAFF.

The CDR3 is CASSQPDSNYGYTF. CDR3 nucleotide sequence: TGCGCCAGCAGCCAACCTGACAGTAACTATGGCTACACCTTC. The chain is built from TRBV4-1 and TRBJ1-2, with TRBD1 as a possible D gene (5 bases). The germline V gene has CDR1 MGHRA and CDR2 YSYEKL. Trimming removed 2 bases from V and 1 base from J, with 8 bases in between. The CDR3 is 14 amino acids.

Written as DNA, the CDR3 is TGCGCCAGCAGCCAAGTTGGGCCAAATCAGCCCCAGCATTTT. Amino acid sequence: CASSQVGPNQPQHF. The chain couples TRBV4-1 to TRBJ1-5, with D unresolved. CDR1 MGHRA and CDR2 YSYEKL come from the germline V gene. CDR3 size: 14 residues. Trimming cost V 1 base and J 4 bases, with 8 bases left between them.

V gene TRBV20-1 combines with J gene TRBJ2-1; D not resolved. The ends were cut back, 0 bases at V and 7 bases at J, with 4 bases in the middle. CDR1 and CDR2 from the germline V gene are DFQATT and SNEGSKA (reference sequence). The CDR3 runs 11 residues. The CDR3 DNA sequence: TGCAGTGCTAGAGATCCTAATGAGCAGTTCTTC. Protein sequence: CSARDPNEQFF.

The J gene is TRBJ2-3, the V gene TRBV11-3, with D unresolved. Trimming pared 0 bases from V and 6 bases from J, leaving 16 bases between. The germline V gene encodes CDR1 SGHNT and CDR2 YENEEA. This CDR3 is 16 amino acids long. The CDR3 protein is CASSLDRDLPRDTQYF. CDR3 DNA sequence: TGTGCCAGCAGCTTAGATCGTGACCTGCCTAGGGATACGCAGTATTTT.

V gene TRBV5-1 combines with J gene TRBJ2-7; the match to TRBD1 covers 8 bases. Germline V gene lookup returns CDR1 SGHRS and CDR2 YFSETQ. This CDR3 is built from 15 residues. V dropped 8 bases and J dropped 3; count of bases not matched to a gene: 13. The CDR3 reads CASPSARQGLYEQYF. The CDR3 DNA follows: TGCGCCAGTCCTTCGGCCCGACAGGGGCTCTACGAGCAGTACTTC.